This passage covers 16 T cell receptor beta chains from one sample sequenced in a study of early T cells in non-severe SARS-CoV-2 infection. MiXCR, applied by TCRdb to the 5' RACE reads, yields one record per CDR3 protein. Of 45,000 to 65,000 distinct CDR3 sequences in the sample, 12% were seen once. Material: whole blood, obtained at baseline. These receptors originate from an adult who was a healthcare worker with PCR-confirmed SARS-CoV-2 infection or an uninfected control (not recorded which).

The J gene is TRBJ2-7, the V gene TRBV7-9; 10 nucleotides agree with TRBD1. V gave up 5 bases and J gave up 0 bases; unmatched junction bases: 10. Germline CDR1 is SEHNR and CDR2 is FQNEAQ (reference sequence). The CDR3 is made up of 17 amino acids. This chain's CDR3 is CASSRATGQGTSYEQYF. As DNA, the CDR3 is TGTGCCAGCAGCAGAGCCACGGGACAGGGGACCTCCTACGAGCAGTACTTC.

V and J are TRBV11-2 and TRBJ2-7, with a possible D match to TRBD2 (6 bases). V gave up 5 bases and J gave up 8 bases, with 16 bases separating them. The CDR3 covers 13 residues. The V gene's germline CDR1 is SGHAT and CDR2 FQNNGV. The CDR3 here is CASSAGLYYKQYF. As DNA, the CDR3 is TGTGCCAGCAGCGCGGGACTGTATTACAAGCAGTACTTC.

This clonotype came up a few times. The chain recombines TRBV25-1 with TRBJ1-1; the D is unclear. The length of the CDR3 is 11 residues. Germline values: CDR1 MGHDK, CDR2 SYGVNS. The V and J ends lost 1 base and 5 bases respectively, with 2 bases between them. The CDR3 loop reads CASSELTEAFF. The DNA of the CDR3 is TGTGCCAGCAGTGAATTGACTGAAGCTTTCTTT.

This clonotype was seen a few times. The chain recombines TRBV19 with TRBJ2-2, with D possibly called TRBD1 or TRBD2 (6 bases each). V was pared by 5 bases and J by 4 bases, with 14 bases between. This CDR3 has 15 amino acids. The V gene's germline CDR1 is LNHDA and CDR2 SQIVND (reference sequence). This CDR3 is CASSWGAQGTGELFF. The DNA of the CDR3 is TGTGCCAGTAGTTGGGGGGCGCAGGGCACCGGGGAGCTGTTTTTT.

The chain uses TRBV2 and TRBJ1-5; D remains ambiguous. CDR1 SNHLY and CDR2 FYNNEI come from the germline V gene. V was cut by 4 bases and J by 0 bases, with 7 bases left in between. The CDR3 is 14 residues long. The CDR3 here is CASSVTYSNQPQHF. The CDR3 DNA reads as TGTGCCAGCAGTGTCACATATAGCAATCAGCCCCAGCATTTT.

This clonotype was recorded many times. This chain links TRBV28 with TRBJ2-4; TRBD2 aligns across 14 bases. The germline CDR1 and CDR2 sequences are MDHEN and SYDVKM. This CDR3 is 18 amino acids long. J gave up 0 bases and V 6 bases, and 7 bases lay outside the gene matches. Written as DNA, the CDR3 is TGTGCCAGCAGAACCGGGACTAGCGGGAGAGTAGCCAAAAACATTCAGTACTTC. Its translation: CASRTGTSGRVAKNIQYF.

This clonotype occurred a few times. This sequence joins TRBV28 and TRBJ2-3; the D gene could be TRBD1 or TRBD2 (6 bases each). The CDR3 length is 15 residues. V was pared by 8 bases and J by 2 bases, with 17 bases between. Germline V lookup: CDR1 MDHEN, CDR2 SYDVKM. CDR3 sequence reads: CASEGGGKNTDTQYF. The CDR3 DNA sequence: TGTGCCAGCGAGGGGGGCGGAAAAAACACAGATACGCAGTATTTT.

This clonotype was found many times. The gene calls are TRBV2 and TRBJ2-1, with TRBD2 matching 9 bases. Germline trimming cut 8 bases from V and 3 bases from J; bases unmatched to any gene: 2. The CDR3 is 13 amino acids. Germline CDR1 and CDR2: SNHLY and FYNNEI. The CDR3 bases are TGTGCCAGCTCGACTAGCGGCTACAATGAGCAGTTCTTC. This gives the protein CASSTSGYNEQFF.

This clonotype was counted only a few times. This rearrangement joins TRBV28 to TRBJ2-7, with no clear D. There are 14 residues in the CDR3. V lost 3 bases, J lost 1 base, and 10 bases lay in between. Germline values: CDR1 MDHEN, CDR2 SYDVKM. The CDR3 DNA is TGTGCCAGCAGTTTGGACGGTGGTTCCTACGAGCAGTACTTC. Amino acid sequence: CASSLDGGSYEQYF. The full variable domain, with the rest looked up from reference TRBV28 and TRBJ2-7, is DVKVTQSSRYLVKRTGEKVFLECVQDMDHENMFWYRQDPGLGLRLIYFSYDVKMKEKGDIPEGYSVSREKKERFSLILESASTNQTSMYLCASSLDGGSYEQYFGPGTRLTVT.

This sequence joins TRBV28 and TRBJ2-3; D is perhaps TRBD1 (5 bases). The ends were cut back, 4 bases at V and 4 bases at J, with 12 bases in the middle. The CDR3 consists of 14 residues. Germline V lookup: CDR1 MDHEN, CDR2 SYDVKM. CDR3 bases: TGTGCCAGCAGTTCCCCCCCAGGGCCAGATACGCAGTATTTT. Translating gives CASSSPPGPDTQYF.

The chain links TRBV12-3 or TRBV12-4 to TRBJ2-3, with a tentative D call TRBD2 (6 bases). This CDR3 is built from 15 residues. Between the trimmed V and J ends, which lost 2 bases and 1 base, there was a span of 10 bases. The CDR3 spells CASSLLGGGTDTQYF. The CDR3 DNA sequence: TGTGCCAGCAGTTTACTGGGGGGTGGCACAGATACGCAGTATTTT.

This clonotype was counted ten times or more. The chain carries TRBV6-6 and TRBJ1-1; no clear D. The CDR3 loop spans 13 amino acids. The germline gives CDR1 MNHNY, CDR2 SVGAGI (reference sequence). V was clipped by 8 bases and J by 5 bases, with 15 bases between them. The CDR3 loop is CASAGSLRTEAFF. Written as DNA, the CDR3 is TGTGCCAGCGCAGGCTCCCTGAGGACTGAAGCTTTCTTT.

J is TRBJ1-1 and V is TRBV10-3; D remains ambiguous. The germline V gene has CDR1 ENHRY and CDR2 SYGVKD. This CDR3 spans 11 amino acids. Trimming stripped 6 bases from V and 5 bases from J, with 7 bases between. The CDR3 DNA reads TGTGCCATCAGGAAGGGTACTGAAGCTTTCTTT. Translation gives CAIRKGTEAFF.

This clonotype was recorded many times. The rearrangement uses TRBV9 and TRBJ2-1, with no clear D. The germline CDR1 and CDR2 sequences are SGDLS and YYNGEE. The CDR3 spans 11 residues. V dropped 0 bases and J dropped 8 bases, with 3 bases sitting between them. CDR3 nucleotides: TGTGCCAGCAGCGTAGGAGATGAGCAGTTCTTC. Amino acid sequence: CASSVGDEQFF.

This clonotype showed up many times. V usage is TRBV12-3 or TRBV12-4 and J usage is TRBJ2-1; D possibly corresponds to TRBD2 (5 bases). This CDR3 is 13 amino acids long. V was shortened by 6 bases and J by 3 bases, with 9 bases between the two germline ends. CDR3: CASRAEIYNEQFF. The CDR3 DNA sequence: TGTGCCAGCAGAGCGGAAATCTACAATGAGCAGTTCTTC.

The CDR3 protein is CASSLSGLPLGELFF. In DNA, the CDR3 is TGTGCCAGCAGTTTATCGGGACTCCCCCTAGGGGAGCTGTTTTTT. V usage is TRBV27 and J usage is TRBJ2-2; D possibly corresponds to TRBD2 (6 bases). The germline V gene encodes CDR1 MNHEY and CDR2 SMNVEV (reference sequence). The ends were cut back, 0 bases at V and 8 bases at J, with 13 bases in the middle. This CDR3 contains 15 residues.